The present T cell receptor (beta chain) was sequenced within a study of OX40 agonist ivuxolimab in advanced cancers. As concerns this clone: What it binds is unknown.

Produced via immunoSEQ multiplex PCR; TCRdb's table is partial and in-frame only. The table has some 50,000 clones, 91% seen once. General observations from the study: Averaging showed that CD8+ T cells had more expanded clones than CD4+ did.

Between the trimmed V and J ends, which lost 3 bases and 4 bases, there was a span of 10 bases. Germline CDR1 reads LNHDA; CDR2 reads SQIVND (reference sequence). The CDR3 covers 14 residues. The clonotype was recovered from an adult with an advanced solid tumor such as melanoma, head and neck, liver or kidney cancer. This chain connects TRBV19 to TRBJ2-1; D is unresolved. The sequencing here drew on CD4+ or CD8+ T cells sorted from blood, taken in a trial of the OX40 agonist ivuxolimab. Here the CDR3 DNA reads TGTGCCAGTAGTATCTGGGGATTGTACAATGAGCAGTTCTTC. Translating it yields CASSIWGLYNEQFF.